This is a list of T cell receptor beta chains from one sample in a study of blood T cell repertoires in COVID-19. Produced via immunoSEQ multiplex PCR; TCRdb's table is partial and in-frame only. The data hold approximately 180,000 clones, with approximately 82% observed a single time. The sample comprised PBMCs or T cells enriched from blood (not recorded which). Receptors were obtained from a woman aged 60 to 75 with acute COVID-19. CDR3s include the opening cysteine and the closing phenylalanine or tryptophan. Rows give clone size only sometimes, using once, few, many, or a class for an expanded clone.

clone_size cdr3_length v_call cdr3_aa
few 16 TRBV4-1 CASSQRPGTGGDEQYF
- 15 TRBV9 CASSVGVSGGHEQFF
few 15 TRBV15 CATSRSTDSNQPQHF
many 16 TRBV5-1 CASSLGLARNTGELFF
- 15 TRBV4-2 CASSQRGLAQETQYF
- 13 TRBV4-3 CASSQNRNEKLFF
- 15 TRBV24-1 CATSGPGGGTQPQHF
few 14 TRBV2 CATMEAYTSTEAFF
- 14 TRBV6-5 CASSLTGSGNTIYF
- 17 TRBV4-3 CASSQGNTGLAGGWQFF
few 14 TRBV30 CAWSQGTANTEAFF
- 15 TRBV18 CASSPPGTGLDTIYF
- 17 TRBV7-2 CASSLAAGRGSTDTQYF
- 14 TRBV6-5 CANRQGPNTGELFF
- 15 TRBV3-1/TRBV3-2 CASSQDLRGAETQYF
once 13 TRBV10-2 CASSVGQNYGYTF
- 13 TRBV14 CASSQENREKLFF
- 15 TRBV14 CASSPRTVWGPIQYF
- 14 TRBV28 CASSPRGGGQPQHF
- 14 TRBV27 CASSLRQGSIGYTF
once 15 TRBV6-5 CASGRTGTSGNEQFF
- 15 TRBV30 CAWSFPSGGADEQFF
- 15 TRBV7-9 CASSLGLAGTDTQYF
few 12 TRBV9 CASSPQRAEAFF
- 16 TRBV27 CASSLLGLAGGYEQFF
- 14 TRBV6-2/TRBV6-3 CASSYDEGFQPQHF
- 15 TRBV15 CATSRGKGGDKKQFF
- 13 TRBV4-3 CASSQEHPNTIYF
- 15 TRBV21-1 CASSKRTDLNTEAFF
- 17 TRBV7-8 CASSIPRVLGGSTEAFF
- 16 TRBV5-6 CASSLPSGGVTDTQYF
- 17 TRBV7-2 CASSLYPPSGGVDEQFF
- 17 TRBV5-5 CASSLIWGVRNPGELFF
- 13 TRBV27 CATGILGAYEQYF
few 14 TRBV7-2 CASSFQRGPEKLFF
- 14 TRBV18 CASSPNEVRLEAFF
- 15 TRBV21-1 CASSNRGRGQETQYF
- 18 TRBV7-9 CASSPRLRGTSGFTEQFF
few 16 TRBV7-2 CASSLALSASSYEQYF
once 18 TRBV6-2/TRBV6-3 CASSYPTIGGGHSTEAFF
- 15 TRBV30 CAWSNRQGAPDTQYF
- 13 TRBV7-2 CASSFTGGNEAFF
- 16 TRBV7-2 CASSLPSTSLDNEQFF
- 16 TRBV4-3 CASSLGTSSRTDTQYF
- 14 TRBV6-5 CASRSGDSGNTIYF
- 15 TRBV13 CASSAGQGYNSPLHF
- 14 TRBV30 CAWSVTSDNNEQFF
- 12 TRBV7-9 CASKGYNQPQHF
once 16 TRBV21-1 CASSKGSGGMNSPLHF
medium-sized 14 TRBV3-1/TRBV3-2 CASSQEGGRQPQHF